The text below deals with one T cell receptor beta chain. TCRdb's copy holds only in-frame clones and misses some; the assay was immunoSEQ multiplex PCR. The sample yields 110,000 to 150,000 clones, more than 75% seen once. This entry is derived from a study of blood T cell repertoires in COVID-19. Sequenced: peripheral blood. This sequence was found in a man aged 55-75 years with acute or convalescent COVID-19.

For the CDR3, the DNA is TGTGCCAGCAGTGAAGGAGGTGGGACAGCAGCATCACCCCTCCACTTT. Translating it yields CASSEGGGTAASPLHF. The chain recombines TRBV6-1 with TRBJ1-6; 7 nucleotides match TRBD1. This CDR3 is built from 16 residues. Germline CDR1 reads MNHNS; CDR2 reads SASEGT. V trimming: 1 base; J trimming: 10 bases; junction bases outside the gene matches: 10.